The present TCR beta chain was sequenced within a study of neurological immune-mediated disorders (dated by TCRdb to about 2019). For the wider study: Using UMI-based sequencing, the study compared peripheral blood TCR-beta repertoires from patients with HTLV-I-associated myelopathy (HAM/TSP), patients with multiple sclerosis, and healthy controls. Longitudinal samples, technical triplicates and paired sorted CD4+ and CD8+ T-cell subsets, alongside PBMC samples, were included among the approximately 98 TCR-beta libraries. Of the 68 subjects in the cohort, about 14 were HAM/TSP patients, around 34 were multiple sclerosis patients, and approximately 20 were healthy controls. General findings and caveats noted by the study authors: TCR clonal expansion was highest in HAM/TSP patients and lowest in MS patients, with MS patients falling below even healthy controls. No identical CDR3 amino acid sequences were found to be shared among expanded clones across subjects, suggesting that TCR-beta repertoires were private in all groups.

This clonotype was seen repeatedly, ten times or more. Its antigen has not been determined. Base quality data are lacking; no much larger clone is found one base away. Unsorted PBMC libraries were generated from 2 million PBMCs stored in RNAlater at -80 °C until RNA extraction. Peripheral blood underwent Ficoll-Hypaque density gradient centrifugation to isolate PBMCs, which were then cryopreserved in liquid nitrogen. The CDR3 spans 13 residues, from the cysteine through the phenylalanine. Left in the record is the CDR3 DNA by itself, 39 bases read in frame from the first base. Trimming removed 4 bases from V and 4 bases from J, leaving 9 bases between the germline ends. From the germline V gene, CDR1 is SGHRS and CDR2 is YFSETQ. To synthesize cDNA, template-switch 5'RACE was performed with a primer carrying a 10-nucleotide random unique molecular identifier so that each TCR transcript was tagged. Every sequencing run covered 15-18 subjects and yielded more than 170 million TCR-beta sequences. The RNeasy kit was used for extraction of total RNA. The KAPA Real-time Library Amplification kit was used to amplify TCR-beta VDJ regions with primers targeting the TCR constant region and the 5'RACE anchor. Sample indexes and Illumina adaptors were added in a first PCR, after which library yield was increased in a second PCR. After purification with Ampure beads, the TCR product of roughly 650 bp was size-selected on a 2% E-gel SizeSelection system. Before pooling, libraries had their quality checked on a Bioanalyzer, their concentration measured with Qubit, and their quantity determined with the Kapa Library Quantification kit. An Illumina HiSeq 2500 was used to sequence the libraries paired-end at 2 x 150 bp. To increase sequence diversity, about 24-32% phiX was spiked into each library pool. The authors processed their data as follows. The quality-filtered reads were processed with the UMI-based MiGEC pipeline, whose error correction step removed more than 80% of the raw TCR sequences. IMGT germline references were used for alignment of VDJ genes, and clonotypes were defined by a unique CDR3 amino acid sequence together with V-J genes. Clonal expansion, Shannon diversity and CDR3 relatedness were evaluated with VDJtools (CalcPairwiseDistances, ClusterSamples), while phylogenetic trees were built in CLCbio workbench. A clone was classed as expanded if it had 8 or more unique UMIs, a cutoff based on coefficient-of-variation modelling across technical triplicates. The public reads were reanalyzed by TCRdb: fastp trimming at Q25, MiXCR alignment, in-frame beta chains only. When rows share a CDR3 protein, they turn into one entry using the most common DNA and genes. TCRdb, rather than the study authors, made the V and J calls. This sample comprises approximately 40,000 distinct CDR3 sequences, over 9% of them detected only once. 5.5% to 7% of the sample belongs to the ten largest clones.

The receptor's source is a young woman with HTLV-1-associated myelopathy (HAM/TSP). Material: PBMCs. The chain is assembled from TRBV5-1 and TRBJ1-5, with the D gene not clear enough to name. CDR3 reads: CASSLDVNQPQHF. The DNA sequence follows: TGCGCCAGCAGCCTAGATGTTAATCAGCCCCAGCATTTT.